A selection of T cell receptor beta chains follows, all from one sample in a study of blood T cell repertoires in COVID-19. The repertoire was sequenced with immunoSEQ multiplex PCR; TCRdb's copy has only in-frame clones and lacks some. The table has roughly 150,000 clones, around 73% seen once. The material sequenced was peripheral blood. Receptor source: a man in his sixties who had recovered from COVID-19. Each CDR3 is given with its conserved first and last residue. The D gene is left open where the match is weak. A row's size may be missing; if present it is once, few, many or a size class.

>TRBJ1-5|TRBV28|NA|TRBD1
CASSWTGNQPQHF
TGTGCCAGCAGTTGGACAGGGAATCAGCCCCAGCATTTT
>TRBJ2-1|TRBV24-1|NA|NA
CATSVRRGRGNEQFF
TGTGCCACCAGTGTCCGACGAGGGAGAGGGAATGAGCAGTTCTTC
>TRBJ2-7|TRBV7-2|NA|NA
CASSLRFQGYEQYF
TGTGCCAGCAGCTTAAGGTTTCAGGGCTACGAGCAGTACTTC
>TRBJ2-1|TRBV5-4|NA|TRBD2
CAIPSASGVGSYNEQFF
TGTGCCATCCCCTCGGCTAGCGGGGTTGGCTCCTACAATGAGCAGTTCTTC
>TRBJ1-2|TRBV5-4|NA|TRBD1
CASSLTGGLDYGYTF
TGTGCCAGCTCCCTGACAGGGGGTCTTGACTATGGCTACACCTTC
>TRBJ1-1|TRBV5-1|NA|NA
CASSLDGGFRTEAFF
TGCGCCAGCAGCTTGGATGGAGGGTTCAGGACTGAAGCTTTCTTT
>TRBJ1-3|TRBV30|NA|TRBD1
CAWSFRTGPNPGNTIYF
TGTGCCTGGAGTTTCCGGACAGGGCCAAATCCTGGAAACACCATATATTTT
>TRBJ2-5|TRBV3-1/TRBV3-2|few|NA
CASSAPRTGRGETQYF
TGTGCCAGCAGCGCGCCACGGACAGGGAGGGGGGAGACCCAGTACTTC
>TRBJ1-3|TRBV6-6|NA|NA
CASSSHWTVSGNTIYF
TGTGCCAGCAGTTCTCATTGGACAGTCTCTGGAAACACCATATATTTT
>TRBJ2-3|TRBV7-2|NA|NA
CASPNGPGNTDTQYF
TGTGCCAGCCCGAATGGCCCAGGGAACACAGATACGCAGTATTTT
>TRBJ2-1|TRBV30|NA|NA
CAWSVAVLGGNEQFF
TGTGCCTGGAGTGTAGCCGTCCTCGGAGGCAATGAGCAGTTCTTC
>TRBJ2-2|TRBV2|NA|NA
CASRGAGASTGELFF
TGTGCCAGCAGAGGGGCAGGGGCGTCCACCGGGGAGCTGTTTTTT
>TRBJ2-7|TRBV5-1|NA|TRBD1
CASSVGTGGAYEQYF
TGCGCCAGCAGCGTCGGGACAGGGGGCGCGTACGAGCAGTACTTC
>TRBJ1-1|TRBV19|NA|NA
CASTVVGEEAFF
TGTGCCAGTACCGTGGTCGGAGAGGAAGCTTTCTTT
>TRBJ1-6|TRBV12-3/TRBV12-4|NA|NA
CASSHSNSPLHF
TGTGCCAGCAGCCACTCCAATTCACCCCTCCACTTT
>TRBJ1-1|TRBV5-1|NA|TRBD1
CASSPSDRAEAFF
TGCGCCAGCAGCCCGAGTGACAGGGCTGAAGCTTTCTTT
>TRBJ2-4|TRBV2|NA|NA
CASSPLYAKNIQYF
TGTGCCAGCAGTCCCCTATACGCCAAAAACATTCAGTACTTC
>TRBJ1-3|TRBV5-6|NA|NA
CASSPGPGLSSGNTIYF
TGTGCCAGCAGCCCTGGACCCGGACTTAGCTCTGGAAACACCATATATTTT
>TRBJ2-1|TRBV24-1|NA|NA
CATSDFGQGLYNEQFF
TGTGCCACCAGTGATTTCGGGCAGGGGTTGTACAATGAGCAGTTCTTC
>TRBJ1-4|TRBV5-1|NA|NA
CASSSDSGVTAEKLFF
TGCGCCAGCAGCTCGGACAGCGGCGTGACGGCGGAAAAACTGTTTTTT
>TRBJ2-3|TRBV7-3|NA|NA
CASSLGNAGGSTQYF
TGTGCCAGCAGCTTAGGGAACGCAGGGGGGAGTACGCAGTATTTT
>TRBJ1-1|TRBV2|NA|TRBD1
CASREDRGHTEAFF
TGTGCCAGCAGGGAGGACAGGGGGCACACTGAAGCTTTCTTT
>TRBJ2-7|TRBV10-3|NA|NA
CAISESMQGMLDEQYF
TGTGCCATCAGTGAGTCGATGCAGGGAATGCTGGACGAGCAGTACTTC
>TRBJ1-4|TRBV6-5|NA|TRBD1
CASSMTGLDEKLFF
TGTGCCAGCAGTATGACAGGGCTCGATGAAAAACTGTTTTTT
>TRBJ2-3|TRBV27|NA|TRBD2
CASSTTSGGAHTQYF
TGTGCCAGCAGCACAACTAGCGGGGGGGCCCATACGCAGTATTTT